This T cell receptor beta chain stems from a study of T-cell memory formation after mild COVID-19. This clonotype turned up a few times. V lost 5 bases to trimming and J lost 4 bases, with 9 bases between them. The CDR3 covers 12 residues. The germline CDR1 and CDR2 sequences are LGHNT and FRNRAP. MiXCR, applied by TCRdb to the 5' RACE reads, yields one record per CDR3 protein. The sample comprises about 350,000 distinct CDR3 sequences, 20% of which are singletons, and roughly 21% rests with the top ten. This clonotype was obtained from a man between 18 and 35 years old who had mild COVID-19 (a few samples of this study predate the infection). Cell type and time point are not known. Material for sequencing was PBMCs or a T cell subset sorted from them (not recorded which). The chain recombines TRBV12-5 with TRBJ2-7; D might be TRBD2 (6 bases). The CDR3: CASGGGMYEQYF. DNA of the CDR3: TGTGCTAGTGGTGGCGGGATGTACGAGCAGTACTTC. Full variable domain (rest looked up from reference TRBV12-5 and TRBJ2-7): DARVTQTPRHKVTEMGQEVTMRCQPILGHNTVFWYRQTMMQGLELLAYFRNRAPLDDSGMPKDRFSAEMPDATLATLKIQPSEPRDSAVYFCASGGGMYEQYFGPGTRLTVT.